The subject of this entry is one TCR beta chain. Its antigen is currently unknown. The data belong to a study of OX40 agonist ivuxolimab in advanced cancers. On the study more broadly: Ivuxolimab, which patients received intravenously every 2 weeks, was dosed at 0.01 to 10 mg/kg. Patients receiving dose escalation had hepatocellular carcinoma, melanoma, renal cell or head and neck cancer.

Germline CDR1 is GTSNPN and CDR2 is SVGIG (reference sequence). This CDR3 region has 13 residues. V was clipped by 3 bases and J by 2 bases, with 8 bases between them. Whole-study findings and limits: There was clonal expansion of CD4+ and CD8+ blood T cells by week 6 at 0.1 to 3.0 mg/kg.

TCRdb's table, derived via immunoSEQ multiplex PCR, lists solely in-frame clones and lacks some. Found here are over 15,000 clones, about four fifths of them singletons; the top ten hold more than 2%. Sequenced material: CD4+ or CD8+ T cells sorted from blood, taken in a trial of the OX40 agonist ivuxolimab. The sequence derives from an adult with an advanced solid tumor such as melanoma, head and neck, liver or kidney cancer. This chain joins TRBV30 and TRBJ1-5; a weak D match, TRBD1 (5 bases). The CDR3 loop reads CAWRRGGNQPQHF. The CDR3 DNA follows: TGTGCCTGGAGGAGGGGTGGCAATCAGCCCCAGCATTTT.